Listed below are T cell receptor beta chains from one sample, sequenced in a study of Ad26.COV2.S vaccination and SARS-CoV-2 variants. Only in-frame clones appear in the TCRdb table, and some are missing; sequencing was by immunoSEQ multiplex PCR. This repertoire shows about 460,000 clones, roughly 87% found once; its top ten account for 1.7%. The starting material was peripheral blood, obtained in a trial of Ad26.COV2.S vaccine versus placebo. All receptors come from a person aged 18-60 years who received the Ad26.COV2.S COVID-19 vaccine or a placebo. The CDR3 runs from the conserved cysteine through the conserved F or W. The size entry is marked missing in some rows and otherwise reads once, few, many or a size class.

cdr3_aa: CASSQELGDETQYF
clone_size: NA
j_call: TRBJ2-5
v_call: TRBV7-8

cdr3_aa: CASSYGGDTEAFF
clone_size: few
j_call: TRBJ1-1
v_call: TRBV6-5

cdr3_aa: CASVAGGPTDTQYF
clone_size: NA
j_call: TRBJ2-3
v_call: TRBV2

cdr3_aa: CASSRGLPYEQYF
clone_size: NA
j_call: TRBJ2-7
v_call: TRBV6-5

cdr3_aa: CASSLGGVGQPQHF
clone_size: NA
j_call: TRBJ1-5
v_call: TRBV28

cdr3_aa: CASSPGAGNTEAFF
clone_size: NA
j_call: TRBJ1-1
v_call: TRBV18

cdr3_aa: CASSLRGYGNQPQHF
clone_size: NA
j_call: TRBJ1-5
v_call: TRBV5-6

cdr3_aa: CSVSYEGPGNTIYF
clone_size: NA
j_call: TRBJ1-3
v_call: TRBV29-1

cdr3_aa: CASRPPGEGSYGYTF
clone_size: NA
j_call: TRBJ1-2
v_call: TRBV6-5

cdr3_aa: CASSLEGSSAYEQYF
clone_size: NA
j_call: TRBJ2-7
v_call: TRBV7-9

cdr3_aa: CASSSGLGNTIYF
clone_size: once
j_call: TRBJ1-3
v_call: TRBV3-1/TRBV3-2

cdr3_aa: CASSLRAGTASTDTQYF
clone_size: NA
j_call: TRBJ2-3
v_call: TRBV7-6

cdr3_aa: CASTQSPYNEQFF
clone_size: NA
j_call: TRBJ2-1
v_call: TRBV6-1

cdr3_aa: CASSQYKRQQFF
clone_size: NA
j_call: TRBJ2-1
v_call: TRBV11-2

cdr3_aa: CASSIPSRSYNEQFF
clone_size: NA
j_call: TRBJ2-1
v_call: TRBV19

cdr3_aa: CASSLDGGSYNSPLHF
clone_size: once
j_call: TRBJ1-6
v_call: TRBV11-2

cdr3_aa: CASSQTDTGVFEKLFF
clone_size: once
j_call: TRBJ1-4
v_call: TRBV3-1/TRBV3-2

cdr3_aa: CASSVSSGSIDEQFF
clone_size: NA
j_call: TRBJ2-1
v_call: TRBV2

cdr3_aa: CASSLWDLYEQYF
clone_size: NA
j_call: TRBJ2-7
v_call: TRBV7-8

cdr3_aa: CASSLGQGDNQPQHF
clone_size: NA
j_call: TRBJ1-5
v_call: TRBV7-9

cdr3_aa: CASSFQDWSEQYF
clone_size: NA
j_call: TRBJ2-7
v_call: TRBV28

cdr3_aa: CSVGGSTSFDEQFF
clone_size: NA
j_call: TRBJ2-1
v_call: TRBV29-1

cdr3_aa: CASSAGLENEQFF
clone_size: NA
j_call: TRBJ2-1
v_call: TRBV6-4

cdr3_aa: CAISPRNVSLRYNEQFF
clone_size: NA
j_call: TRBJ2-1
v_call: TRBV10-3

cdr3_aa: CASSGRDYEQYF
clone_size: NA
j_call: TRBJ2-7
v_call: TRBV7-9

cdr3_aa: CASSLGVGASGDNEQFF
clone_size: NA
j_call: TRBJ2-1
v_call: TRBV5-1

cdr3_aa: CASRMTSFSRDTQYF
clone_size: NA
j_call: TRBJ2-3
v_call: TRBV7-2

cdr3_aa: CASSTGGITDTQYF
clone_size: NA
j_call: TRBJ2-3
v_call: TRBV19

cdr3_aa: CASSRKRQTKNYGYTF
clone_size: NA
j_call: TRBJ1-2
v_call: TRBV4-3

cdr3_aa: CASSDRGRTDTQYF
clone_size: few
j_call: TRBJ2-3
v_call: TRBV19

cdr3_aa: CASSSLVGQGETQYF
clone_size: NA
j_call: TRBJ2-5
v_call: TRBV7-9

cdr3_aa: CASSITGPSDDTQYF
clone_size: NA
j_call: TRBJ2-3
v_call: TRBV7-3

cdr3_aa: CASSLANYGYTF
clone_size: NA
j_call: TRBJ1-2
v_call: TRBV28

cdr3_aa: CASSPVDSYNEQFF
clone_size: NA
j_call: TRBJ2-1
v_call: TRBV28

cdr3_aa: CASSFGTPNPVYEQYF
clone_size: NA
j_call: TRBJ2-7
v_call: TRBV6-5

cdr3_aa: CASSIEGRADYGYTF
clone_size: NA
j_call: TRBJ1-2
v_call: TRBV19

cdr3_aa: CASSIPGQGLHEQYF
clone_size: once
j_call: TRBJ2-7
v_call: TRBV19

cdr3_aa: CASSYSRQGWNTQYF
clone_size: NA
j_call: TRBJ2-3
v_call: TRBV6-5

cdr3_aa: CASSQGRGQVQPQHF
clone_size: NA
j_call: TRBJ1-5
v_call: TRBV3-1/TRBV3-2

cdr3_aa: CASAQGLLAFF
clone_size: NA
j_call: TRBJ1-1
v_call: TRBV28

cdr3_aa: CASSDAAGRIYGYTF
clone_size: NA
j_call: TRBJ1-2
v_call: TRBV6-2/TRBV6-3

cdr3_aa: CAISEGQTYEQYF
clone_size: NA
j_call: TRBJ2-7
v_call: TRBV10-3

cdr3_aa: CASSGSSYEQYF
clone_size: NA
j_call: TRBJ2-7
v_call: TRBV2

cdr3_aa: CASSQRDRGGGNEQYF
clone_size: NA
j_call: TRBJ2-7
v_call: TRBV4-2

cdr3_aa: CASSQGLTGSTDTQYF
clone_size: NA
j_call: TRBJ2-3
v_call: TRBV3-1/TRBV3-2

cdr3_aa: CASTAGSNQPQHF
clone_size: NA
j_call: TRBJ1-5
v_call: TRBV25-1

cdr3_aa: CASSYRTELAKETQYF
clone_size: NA
j_call: TRBJ2-5
v_call: TRBV6-5

cdr3_aa: CASSTSGGFSDTQYF
clone_size: NA
j_call: TRBJ2-3
v_call: TRBV5-4

cdr3_aa: CASSPTPGGYEQYF
clone_size: NA
j_call: TRBJ2-7
v_call: TRBV7-3

cdr3_aa: CASSGQGSSYEQYF
clone_size: once
j_call: TRBJ2-7
v_call: TRBV9

cdr3_aa: CASSLSAGDDEQYF
clone_size: NA
j_call: TRBJ2-7
v_call: TRBV28

cdr3_aa: CASSPGQQWANVLTF
clone_size: NA
j_call: TRBJ2-6
v_call: TRBV5-4

cdr3_aa: CASTQTGSQPQHF
clone_size: NA
j_call: TRBJ1-5
v_call: TRBV18

cdr3_aa: CASSSRGNGEKLFF
clone_size: NA
j_call: TRBJ1-4
v_call: TRBV6-2/TRBV6-3

cdr3_aa: CASSPRFGGSEKLFF
clone_size: NA
j_call: TRBJ1-4
v_call: TRBV18

cdr3_aa: CAIRTGTSGGNGEQYF
clone_size: NA
j_call: TRBJ2-7
v_call: TRBV10-3

cdr3_aa: CASEAYEQYF
clone_size: NA
j_call: TRBJ2-7
v_call: TRBV6-5

cdr3_aa: CSVAGQGTRYEQYF
clone_size: NA
j_call: TRBJ2-7
v_call: TRBV29-1

cdr3_aa: CASSHGVSPYNEQFF
clone_size: NA
j_call: TRBJ2-1
v_call: TRBV14